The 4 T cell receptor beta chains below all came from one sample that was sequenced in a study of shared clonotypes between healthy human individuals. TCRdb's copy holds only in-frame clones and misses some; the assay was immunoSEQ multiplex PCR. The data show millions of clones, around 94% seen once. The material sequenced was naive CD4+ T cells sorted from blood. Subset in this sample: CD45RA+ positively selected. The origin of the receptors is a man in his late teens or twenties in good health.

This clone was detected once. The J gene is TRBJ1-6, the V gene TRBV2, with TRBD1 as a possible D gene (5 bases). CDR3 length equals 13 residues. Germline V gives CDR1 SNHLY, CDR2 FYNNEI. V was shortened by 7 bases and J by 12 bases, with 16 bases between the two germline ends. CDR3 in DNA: TGTGCCAGCACTGAGAGGGGCGGGGTACCCCTCCACTTT. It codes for CASTERGGVPLHF.

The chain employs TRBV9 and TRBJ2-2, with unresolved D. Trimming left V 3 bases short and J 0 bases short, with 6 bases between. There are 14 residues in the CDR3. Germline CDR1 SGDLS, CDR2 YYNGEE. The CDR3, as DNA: TGTGCCAGCAGCGATAGCCCGAACACCGGGGAGCTGTTTTTT. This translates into CASSDSPNTGELFF.

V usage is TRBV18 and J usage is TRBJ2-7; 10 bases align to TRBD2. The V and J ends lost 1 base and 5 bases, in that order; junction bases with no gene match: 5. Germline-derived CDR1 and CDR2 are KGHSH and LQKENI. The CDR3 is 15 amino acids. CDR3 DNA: TGTGCCAGCTCACCACAGCAGCGGGGGGGAGACGAGCAGTACTTC. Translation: CASSPQQRGGDEQYF.

The CDR3 protein is CASSPTGGLGGQHF. CDR3 nucleotides: TGTGCCAGCAGCCCGACAGGGGGCCTGGGAGGCCAGCATTTT. This chain uses TRBV28 with TRBJ1-5, with TRBD1 identical over 10 bases. J was trimmed by 12 bases and V by 6 bases; bases with no gene match: 11. CDR1 and CDR2 from the germline V gene are MDHEN and SYDVKM. The CDR3 runs to 14 residues.